This T cell receptor beta chain was recorded in a study of OX40 agonist ivuxolimab in advanced cancers. Study overall: Participants averaged approximately 65 years of age (range about 23 to 80) and were about 85% male. The study reported partial responses in three patients: one hepatocellular carcinoma, two cutaneous melanoma.

Measured with immunoSEQ multiplex PCR; TCRdb has only the in-frame clones, and not every one. The table has tens of thousands of clones, 80% to 90% seen once. The CDR3 has 15 residues. Germline CDR1 reads SNHLY; CDR2 reads FYNNEI. The ends were cut back, 6 bases at V and 5 bases at J, with 17 bases in the middle. Concerning this clone itself: Its target is unknown.

Whole-study results and caveats: Some of the lowest clonal expansion was seen in partial responders at 0.1-3.0 mg/kg.

The sample here was CD4+ or CD8+ T cells sorted from blood, taken in a trial of the OX40 agonist ivuxolimab. V and J are TRBV2 and TRBJ1-3; the D is unclear. This sequence was found in an adult with an advanced solid tumor such as melanoma, head and neck, liver or kidney cancer. This CDR3 reads CASRLGGERRNTIYF. Written as DNA, the CDR3 is TGTGCCAGCAGATTAGGCGGAGAGCGTAGAAACACCATATATTTT.